The 18 T cell receptor beta chains below all came from one sample that was sequenced in a study of blood T cell repertoires in COVID-19. Profiled with immunoSEQ multiplex PCR; TCRdb holds only in-frame clones, not every one. The sample has hundreds of thousands of clones, roughly 86% seen once; the top ten hold 4%. The source material was PBMCs or T cells enriched from blood (not recorded which). Receptors originate from a woman under 40 with acute COVID-19.

V is TRBV10-2 and J is TRBJ1-2; no firm D call. Trimming shortened V by 7 bases and J by 5 bases, and 14 bases separated the two germline ends. Germline V gene lookup returns CDR1 WSHSY and CDR2 SAAADI. The CDR3 is made up of 13 amino acids. CDR3 in amino acids: CASKRGQEYGYTF. DNA for the CDR3: TGCGCCAGCAAAAGAGGGCAGGAGTATGGCTACACCTTC.

The chain carries TRBV19 and TRBJ1-1; D gene uncertain. The CDR3 has 13 amino acids. V lost 3 bases to trimming and J lost 5 bases, with 10 bases between them. Germline V gives CDR1 LNHDA, CDR2 SQIVND (reference sequence). CDR3 region: CASSIAVRTEAFF. The CDR3 region has the DNA TGTGCCAGTAGTATCGCTGTGAGGACTGAAGCTTTCTTT.

The V call is TRBV2, the J call TRBJ1-5, with D possibly being TRBD1 (5 bases). The V end lost 4 bases, the J end lost 3 bases, and 10 bases lay between the germline ends. Germline CDR1 reads SNHLY; CDR2 reads FYNNEI. The CDR3 extends over 14 amino acids. Here the CDR3 reads CASSGDSTNQPQHF. The CDR3 coding sequence is TGTGCCAGCAGTGGAGACAGCACCAATCAGCCCCAGCATTTT.

This sequence joins TRBV10-2 and TRBJ2-7, with a possible D match to TRBD2 (6 bases). Germline V CDR1 and CDR2: WSHSY, SAAADI. The CDR3 length is 13 residues. V lost 3 bases and J lost 7, with 13 bases in between. The CDR3 sequence: CASSEGGGVEQYF. The CDR3 coding sequence is TGCGCCAGCAGTGAAGGTGGAGGGGTTGAGCAGTACTTC.

The chain employs TRBV7-9 and TRBJ1-1, with 8 nucleotides matching TRBD1. Germline CDR1 is SEHNR and CDR2 is FQNEAQ (reference sequence). V gave up 5 bases and J gave up 4 bases; unmatched junction bases: 6. CDR3 length: 14 amino acids. CDR3 in amino acids: CASSEGTGGTEAFF. The CDR3 coding sequence is TGTGCCAGCAGCGAGGGGACAGGCGGCACTGAAGCTTTCTTT.

The chain carries TRBV9 and TRBJ2-7; D is ambiguous. Germline CDR1 is SGDLS and CDR2 is YYNGEE. V was trimmed by 0 bases and J by 0 bases, leaving 7 bases between them. The CDR3 is 14 amino acids. For the CDR3, the DNA is TGTGCCAGCAGCGTAGTTCCAAACTCCTACGAGCAGTACTTC. The encoded protein is CASSVVPNSYEQYF. Together with reference TRBV9 and TRBJ2-7, the CDR3 gives the full variable domain: DSGVTQTPKHLITATGQRVTLRCSPRSGDLSVYWYQQSLDQGLQFLIQYYNGEERAKGNILERFSAQQFPDLHSELNLSSLELGDSALYFCASSVVPNSYEQYFGPGTRLTVT.

The chain has TRBV5-1 and TRBJ2-1, with 10 bases lining up with TRBD2. CDR1 SGHRS and CDR2 YFSETQ come from the germline V gene. CDR3 length: 15 residues. The V segment lost 4 bases and the J segment 3 bases; nucleotides outside the gene matches: 4. Here the CDR3 DNA reads TGCGCCAGCAGCACAATAGCGGGGGGCTACAATGAGCAGTTCTTC. Translating it yields CASSTIAGGYNEQFF.

The V call is TRBV6-5, the J call TRBJ1-1; D is ambiguous. The CDR3 has 14 amino acids. V lost 6 bases to trimming and J lost 3 bases, with 14 bases between them. Germline CDR1 MNHEY, CDR2 SVGAGI. CDR3 in amino acids: CASRGRVEDTEAFF. CDR3 DNA: TGTGCCAGCAGGGGGAGAGTTGAGGACACTGAAGCTTTCTTT.

The V and J genes are TRBV7-2 and TRBJ2-1; perhaps TRBD1 as D (8 bases). The length of the CDR3 is 14 residues. Germline CDR1 and CDR2: SGHTA and FQGNSA. Between the trimmed V and J ends, which lost 5 bases and 8 bases, there was a span of 16 bases. The CDR3 region has the DNA TGTGCCAGCAGCCCAAGGACAGGGAGGGATGAGCAGTTCTTC. It yields the protein CASSPRTGRDEQFF.

This chain uses TRBV25-1 with TRBJ2-7, with D tentatively TRBD2 (5 bases). The CDR3 contains 15 residues. The V and J ends lost 4 bases and 4 bases respectively, with 17 bases between them. The germline V gene encodes CDR1 MGHDK and CDR2 SYGVNS. The CDR3 bases are TGTGCCAGCAGTGGTAATTTGATGGGGAGTTACGAGCAGTACTTC. Translation gives CASSGNLMGSYEQYF.

This chain connects TRBV4-1 to TRBJ1-5; 7 bases fit TRBD1. V lost 2 bases, J lost 3 bases, and 4 bases stayed unmatched. There are 15 residues in the CDR3. Germline CDR1 is MGHRA and CDR2 is YSYEKL. CDR3 DNA sequence: TGCGCCAGCAGCCAACCTGGGACAGACAATCAGCCCCAGCATTTT. Residues: CASSQPGTDNQPQHF.

The rearrangement joins TRBV19 to TRBJ1-3, with a weak D call TRBD1 (5 bases). The CDR3 has 15 amino acids. The V gene's germline CDR1 is LNHDA and CDR2 SQIVND (reference sequence). The V end lost 4 bases, the J end lost 2 bases, and 12 bases lay between the germline ends. The CDR3: CASSTTELTGNTIYF. The CDR3 DNA follows: TGTGCCAGTAGTACGACAGAATTAACTGGAAACACCATATATTTT.

The chain recombines TRBV30 with TRBJ2-5, with a weak D call TRBD1 (8 bases). The CDR3 has 15 amino acids. Germline V gene data show CDR1 as GTSNPN and CDR2 as SVGIG (reference sequence). V gave up 4 bases and J gave up 3 bases, with 18 bases separating them. The CDR3 region has the DNA TGTGCCTGGACGGACCTACAGGGGGGGGAAGAGACCCAGTACTTC. It is translated as CAWTDLQGGEETQYF.

The chain links TRBV30 to TRBJ1-2; the match to TRBD1 covers 7 bases. After removal of 2 bases from V and 7 bases from J, the junction contained 13 bases not matched to a gene. The CDR3 has 15 amino acids. Germline V gene data show CDR1 as GTSNPN and CDR2 as SVGIG (reference sequence). The CDR3 is CAWSWPDRVRPGYTF. As DNA, the CDR3 is TGTGCCTGGAGTTGGCCCGACAGGGTTAGGCCTGGCTACACCTTC.

The genes are TRBV7-9 and TRBJ1-2, with 8 positions matching TRBD1. Germline assignment: CDR1 SEHNR and CDR2 FQNEAQ (reference sequence). This CDR3 comprises 14 residues. The trim removed 5 bases at V and 8 bases at J, leaving 10 bases unmatched. The CDR3 DNA reads as TGTGCCAGCAGCCTCCGACAGGGGCGGAGGGGCTACACCTTC. Translating it yields CASSLRQGRRGYTF. The full variable domain, rest sourced from reference TRBV7-9 and TRBJ1-2, is DTGVSQNPRHKITKRGQNVTFRCDPISEHNRLYWYRQTLGQGPEFLTYFQNEAQLEKSRLLSDRFSAERPKGSFSTLEIQRTEQGDSAMYLCASSLRQGRRGYTFGSGTRLTVV.

J is TRBJ1-1 and V is TRBV30, with 8 bases identical to TRBD1. Trimming removed 2 bases from V and 5 bases from J; junction bases left unmatched: 4. CDR1 is GTSNPN and CDR2 is SVGIG in the germline V gene (reference sequence). The CDR3 spans 13 residues. Written as DNA, the CDR3 is TGTGCCTGGAGTCGGACAGGGCGGACTGAAGCTTTCTTT. Protein: CAWSRTGRTEAFF.

The chain combines TRBV11-2 with TRBJ1-1, with TRBD1 matching over 8 bases. V was clipped by 2 bases and J by 4 bases; unmatched bases: 3. The CDR3 is made up of 14 amino acids. The V gene's germline CDR1 is SGHAT and CDR2 FQNNGV. CDR3 nucleotide sequence: TGTGCCAGCAGCTTACGGGACAGGAGCACTGAAGCTTTCTTT. Amino acids: CASSLRDRSTEAFF.

This chain uses TRBV4-1 with TRBJ1-2; D is possibly TRBD1 (6 bases). Trimming pared 5 bases from V and 0 bases from J, leaving 16 bases between. The germline gives CDR1 MGHRA, CDR2 YSYEKL. CDR3 length equals 16 residues. Written as DNA, the CDR3 is TGCGCCAGCAGCACCCATACAGGGCCCACTAACTATGGCTACACCTTC. Translation: CASSTHTGPTNYGYTF.